Listed here are 10 T cell receptor beta chains from one sample, sequenced in a study of blood T cell repertoires in COVID-19. Profiled with immunoSEQ multiplex PCR; TCRdb holds only in-frame clones, not every one. The sample includes 310,000 or so clones, about 84% of them seen just once. The sequenced sample consisted of peripheral blood. These receptors all come from a woman aged 50 to 60 with acute or convalescent COVID-19.

This clone was observed a single time. The chain carries TRBV4-2 and TRBJ1-5, with 7 bases identical to TRBD1. This CDR3 region has 13 residues. Germline CDR1 is LGHNA and CDR2 is YNFKEQ. V dropped 4 bases and J dropped 5; count of bases not matched to a gene: 2. The DNA of the CDR3 is TGTGCCAGCAGCCGGGACAGAGATCAGCCCCAGCATTTT. Translated: CASSRDRDQPQHF.

The V gene is TRBV5-5, the J gene TRBJ1-2; 9 bases match TRBD1. CDR1 is SGHKS and CDR2 is YYEKEE in the germline V gene (reference sequence). This CDR3 is 15 amino acids long. Unmatched junction bases numbered 4, after V lost 0 bases and J lost 4 bases. CDR3 DNA sequence: TGTGCCAGCAGCTTGGAGACAGGGGGAGGCTATGGCTACACCTTC. This sequence encodes CASSLETGGGYGYTF.

This clone was seen once. The chain couples TRBV19 to TRBJ1-4; the D gene is possibly TRBD1 (6 bases). Trimming took off 7 bases at V and 10 bases at J, with 16 bases between the two ends. Germline V gene sequence: CDR1 LNHDA, CDR2 SQIVND (reference sequence). The CDR3 has 13 residues. The CDR3, as DNA: TGTGCCAGTAAGTCTGGGGGCCTTGGAAAACTGTTTTTT. Translating it yields CASKSGGLGKLFF.

The J gene is TRBJ1-4, the V gene TRBV6-5; D may be TRBD1 (6 bases). Germline V lookup: CDR1 MNHEY, CDR2 SVGAGI. The germline V and J ends were trimmed by 5 bases and 5 bases, with 12 bases remaining between them. The CDR3 consists of 14 residues. The CDR3 loop reads CASSPDQGNEKLFF. CDR3 DNA: TGTGCCAGCAGTCCTGACCAGGGGAATGAAAAACTGTTTTTT.

This chain joins TRBV29-1 and TRBJ1-5; 9 nucleotides line up with TRBD1. The CDR3 is 13 amino acids. Germline trimming cut 7 bases from V and 2 bases from J; bases unmatched to any gene: 3. Germline loops: CDR1 SQVTM, CDR2 ANQGSEA. This chain's CDR3 is CSGGQGGNQPQHF. Here the CDR3 DNA reads TGCAGCGGGGGACAGGGAGGCAATCAGCCCCAGCATTTT.

The chain has TRBV30 and TRBJ2-6, with D tentatively TRBD2 (6 bases). This CDR3 has 14 residues. Deletions cut 5 bases from V and 0 bases from J, with 8 bases between. Germline V lookup: CDR1 GTSNPN, CDR2 SVGIG (reference sequence). The CDR3 coding sequence is TGTGCCTGGGGGAGGATCTCTGGGGCCAACGTCCTGACTTTC. It specifies CAWGRISGANVLTF.

The chain links TRBV7-9 to TRBJ1-6, with D possibly matching TRBD1 (6 bases). V lost 4 bases, J lost 7 bases, and 11 bases lay in between. The CDR3 sequence is 14 residues long. CDR1 is SEHNR, CDR2 FQNEAQ, per germline (reference sequence). CDR3 sequence (DNA): TGTGCCAGCAGCTCGGGACACAGAAATTCACCCCTCCACTTT. Amino acids: CASSSGHRNSPLHF.

The chain carries TRBV2 and TRBJ2-1; TRBD1 might be the D (6 bases). V was pared by 2 bases and J by 7 bases, with 12 bases between. This CDR3 spans 14 amino acids. Germline CDR1 and CDR2: SNHLY and FYNNEI. The CDR3, as DNA: TGTGCCAGCAGTGAAACCCCCAGGGGAAATGAGCAGTTCTTC. It yields the protein CASSETPRGNEQFF.

A remark on this clone: Mismatch with germline at one junction end may stem from a read error. This rearrangement joins TRBV15 to TRBJ2-1, with 7 nucleotides matching TRBD1. Germline loops: CDR1 LNHNV, CDR2 YYDKDF (reference sequence). The CDR3 has 17 amino acids. In DNA form, the CDR3 reads TGTGCCGCCAGCAGAGTAATGGTTACAGGGGTTCTGAATGAGCAGTTCTTC. Residues: CAASRVMVTGVLNEQFF. The complete variable domain, with remaining parts taken from reference TRBV15 and TRBJ2-1, reads DAMVIQNPRYQVTQFGKPVTLSCSQTLNHNVMYWYQQKSSQAPKLLFHYYDKDFNNEADTPDNFQSRRPNTSFCFLDIRSPGLGDTAMYLCAASRVMVTGVLNEQFFGPGTRLTVL.

The V and J genes are TRBV11-3 and TRBJ2-5, with 9 bases that match TRBD2. Germline V gene sequence: CDR1 SGHNT, CDR2 YENEEA. After removal of 0 bases from V and 3 bases from J, the junction contained 11 bases not matched to a gene. The CDR3 loop spans 18 amino acids. CDR3 sequence reads: CASSLDWASGTAEETQYF. In nucleotides, the CDR3 is TGTGCCAGCAGCTTAGATTGGGCTAGCGGGACCGCCGAAGAGACCCAGTACTTC.